This record concerns one T cell receptor (beta chain) sequence. Its cognate antigen is unknown. Repertoires were generated with immunoSEQ multiplex PCR, while TCRdb's copy carries only in-frame clones and drops some. The sample comprises 300,000 to 400,000 clones, around 92% of which are singletons, and about 3.9% rests with the top ten. Trimming removed 5 bases from V and 1 base from J, with 9 bases in between. The CDR3 covers 14 residues. The germline gives CDR1 KGHDR, CDR2 SFDVKD. This record belongs to a study of Ad26.COV2.S vaccination and SARS-CoV-2 variants. Broader study findings: Those who received the vaccine showed greater spike-specific TCR breadth than those given placebo. From the TCR breadth and depth analyses, total T cell responses may have been underestimated. Non-spike TCR breadth showed similarity between vaccine and placebo recipients.

The sample here was peripheral blood, taken after recovery from COVID-19. This clonotype originated in a human donor who had recovered from COVID-19. This chain joins TRBV24-1 and TRBJ2-3; no clear D. The CDR3: CATSGRSGTDTQYF. CDR3 nucleotide sequence: TGTGCCACCAGTGGTCGGTCGGGCACAGATACGCAGTATTTT.